What follows are 32 T cell receptor beta chains derived from one specimen sequenced in a study of CD8+ T cells in alopecia areata. Extraction of RNA preceded its reverse transcription into cDNA, which served as the sequencing template. Sequencing was performed with immunoSEQ multiplex PCR; in TCRdb, only in-frame clones are kept and a portion is missing. The sample holds 4,500 to 6,000 clones; about three quarters are singletons and the top ten take 12%. Treatment here: oral pan-JAK inhibitor, 5-10 mg twice daily. Specimens obtained from alopecia areata patients comprised lesional scalp punch biopsies and peripheral blood. This specimen consisted of skin, obtained at week 24, from a patient treated with tofacitinib. These receptor sequences come from a human donor with alopecia areata.

The chain is built from TRBV11-3 and TRBJ2-5; a weak D match, TRBD1 (6 bases). The CDR3 has 14 residues. Deletions cut 5 bases from V and 2 bases from J, with 12 bases between. Germline CDR1 SGHNT, CDR2 YENEEA. The CDR3 DNA reads TGTGCCAGCAGCGGGGACACAGGACAAGAGACCCAGTACTTC. Amino acid sequence: CASSGDTGQETQYF.

The CDR3 DNA reads TGTGCCAGCAGCTTCCAAGGACAGAATTCACCCCTCCACTTT. Its translation is CASSFQGQNSPLHF. The chain couples TRBV7-2 to TRBJ1-6; D is perhaps TRBD1 (6 bases). V was trimmed by 3 bases and J by 7 bases, leaving 10 bases between them. Germline-derived CDR1 and CDR2 are SGHTA and FQGNSA. The CDR3 sequence is 14 residues long.

The chain employs TRBV18 and TRBJ2-1; D unclear. The V gene lost 0 bases and the J gene lost 10 bases, with 4 bases spanning the gap. CDR3 size: 11 residues. Germline CDR1 and CDR2: KGHSH and LQKENI. DNA for the CDR3: TGTGCCAGCTCACCACCCGGAGAGCAGTTCTTC. This encodes CASSPPGEQFF.

The chain carries TRBV7-2 and TRBJ2-5; 7 positions agree with TRBD1. Germline assignment: CDR1 SGHTA and CDR2 FQGNSA. This CDR3 is built from 13 residues. V lost 7 bases to trimming and J lost 5 bases; unmatched junction nucleotides: 7. CDR3 amino acids: CASTGQQRETQYF. DNA of the CDR3: TGTGCCAGCACGGGACAGCAAAGGGAGACCCAGTACTTC.

The V call is TRBV4-3, the J call TRBJ1-4; D call uncertain. CDR3 length: 16 residues. Germline V gives CDR1 LGHNA, CDR2 YSLEER. The ends were cut back, 0 bases at V and 0 bases at J, with 8 bases in the middle. CDR3 DNA: TGCGCCAGCAGCCAAGAGACATTCACAACTAATGAAAAACTGTTTTTT. Amino acids: CASSQETFTTNEKLFF.

The sample holds a few counts of this clone. The chain couples TRBV27 to TRBJ2-1, with D perhaps given as TRBD1 or TRBD2 (5 bases each). Trimming removed 2 bases at V and 0 bases at J, with 17 bases between. Germline-derived CDR1 and CDR2 are MNHEY and SMNVEV (reference sequence). The CDR3 covers 18 residues. CDR3: CASSLGFGASSSYNEQFF. The DNA for the CDR3 is TGTGCCAGCAGTTTAGGGTTCGGGGCTTCGAGCTCCTACAATGAGCAGTTCTTC.

The chain uses TRBV7-6 and TRBJ1-4; possible D gene TRBD1, 6 bases. The germline V and J ends were trimmed by 5 bases and 1 base, with 17 bases remaining between them. Germline V gene sequence: CDR1 SGHVS, CDR2 FNYEAQ. This CDR3 has 17 residues. CDR3 amino acids: CASSDTGKRKTNEKLFF. The DNA of the CDR3 is TGTGCCAGCAGCGACACAGGGAAGAGGAAAACTAATGAAAAACTGTTTTTT.

Only a few counts were recorded for this clone. The chain uses TRBV7-8 and TRBJ2-5, with D perhaps being TRBD1 or TRBD2 (6 bases each). Germline V lookup: CDR1 SGHVS, CDR2 FQNEAQ. With 1 base removed from V and 4 bases from J, the gap between germline ends came to 16 bases. This CDR3 has 16 residues. CDR3 DNA sequence: TGTGCCAGCAGCTTAGTCGGGGGCGGGGCGGGAGAGACCCAGTACTTC. It encodes CASSLVGGGAGETQYF.

The chain is built from TRBV6-1 and TRBJ2-5; D uncertain. TRBJ2-7 explains the end of the DNA better; the J call may be wrong. Germline assignment: CDR1 MNHNS and CDR2 SASEGT. The CDR3 consists of 11 residues. CDR3 nucleotide sequence: TGTGCCAGCAGACTTACCTACGAGCAGTACTTC. It yields the protein CASRLTYEQYF.

The chain has TRBV6-5 and TRBJ1-1; D gene unclear. Germline CDR1 MNHEY, CDR2 SVGAGI. The germline V and J ends were trimmed by 0 bases and 4 bases, with 12 bases remaining between them. This CDR3 contains 15 residues. Here the CDR3 reads CASSYSGPLTTEAFF. The DNA for the CDR3 is TGTGCCAGCAGTTACTCAGGACCTTTGACCACTGAAGCTTTCTTT.

The chain carries TRBV6-5 and TRBJ1-2; 7 bases match TRBD1. The CDR3 has 15 residues. CDR1 is MNHEY and CDR2 is SVGAGI in the germline V gene. The J segment lost 3 bases and the V segment lost 4 bases, leaving 8 bases of the junction unmatched. The DNA for the CDR3 is TGTGCCAGCAGTTCCAGGGGGGTACGTGACTATGGCTACACCTTC. This sequence encodes CASSSRGVRDYGYTF.

This clone was recorded a few times. The chain has TRBV7-2 and TRBJ2-3, with 8 positions matching TRBD2. CDR1 is SGHTA and CDR2 is FQGNSA in the germline V gene. The CDR3 has 16 residues. CDR3 residues: CAGRAGVHISTDTQYF. The CDR3 DNA reads TGTGCTGGGAGAGCGGGGGTTCATATTAGCACAGATACGCAGTATTTT.

A few counts support this clone. The chain carries TRBV19 and TRBJ2-7; D call uncertain. V dropped 5 bases and J dropped 2 bases, with 13 bases sitting between them. Germline V gives CDR1 LNHDA, CDR2 SQIVND (reference sequence). CDR3 length: 14 residues. The CDR3 DNA is TGTGCCAGTAGTTACGGAGATCCAACCTACGAGCAGTACTTC. This gives the protein CASSYGDPTYEQYF.

The chain links TRBV5-1 to TRBJ2-7, with 10 nucleotides matching TRBD1. Germline CDR1 and CDR2: SGHRS and YFSETQ. The J segment lost 6 bases and the V segment lost 4 bases, leaving 4 bases of the junction unmatched. The CDR3 runs to 13 residues. For the CDR3, the DNA is TGCGCCAGCAGCGCAGGACAGGGGGGCGAGCAGTACTTC. It is translated as CASSAGQGGEQYF.

The DNA for the CDR3 is TGCGCCAGCAGCCCGTTTTTGGGAAGGGATGGCTACACCTTC. Amino acid sequence: CASSPFLGRDGYTF. The rearrangement joins TRBV4-3 to TRBJ1-2; D unclear. The V gene's germline CDR1 is LGHNA and CDR2 YSLEER. Trimming took 4 bases from V and 6 from J, leaving 15 bases between them. This CDR3 is 14 amino acids long.

The chain is built from TRBV4-3 and TRBJ2-1; 12 bases map to TRBD2. The CDR3 covers 16 residues. Germline values: CDR1 LGHNA, CDR2 YSLEER. The V and J ends lost 1 base and 2 bases, in that order; junction bases with no gene match: 0. This CDR3 is CASSQASGGAYNEQFF. The CDR3 bases are TGCGCCAGCAGCCAAGCTAGCGGGGGGGCCTACAATGAGCAGTTCTTC.

The V call is TRBV4-1, the J call TRBJ2-5; tentative D call: TRBD1 (6 bases). This CDR3 contains 13 residues. The germline CDR1 and CDR2 sequences are MGHRA and YSYEKL. V was shortened by 0 bases and J by 5 bases, with 7 bases between the two germline ends. This chain's CDR3 is CASSQDGGETQYF. CDR3 nucleotide sequence: TGCGCCAGCAGCCAAGATGGGGGCGAGACCCAGTACTTC.

The rearrangement joins TRBV7-2 to TRBJ2-5, with a tentative D call TRBD1 (5 bases). The J call may be faulty, since TRBJ2-7 better matches the DNA end. The CDR3 has 12 residues. From germline, CDR1 is SGHTA and CDR2 FQGNSA. CDR3 DNA: TGTGCCAGCAGCCCGACAGCTTACGAGCAGTACTTC. Residues: CASSPTAYEQYF.

J is TRBJ1-1 and V is TRBV9, with TRBD1 identical over 12 bases. Germline V CDR1 and CDR2: SGDLS, YYNGEE. J was trimmed by 3 bases and V by 4 bases; bases with no gene match: 7. This CDR3 has 16 amino acids. The CDR3 DNA follows: TGTGCCAGCAGCCGACGGGGACAGGGGGCCGACACTGAAGCTTTCTTT. Translating it yields CASSRRGQGADTEAFF.

A single count supports this clone. The rearrangement links TRBV9 to TRBJ2-2; D may correspond to TRBD1 or TRBD2 (5 bases each). Trimming stripped 4 bases from V and 7 bases from J, with 17 bases between. CDR3 length equals 15 residues. CDR1 is SGDLS and CDR2 is YYNGEE in the germline V gene. The CDR3 DNA sequence: TGTGCCAGCAGCCCCCGGGGACCTGGGGGCGGGGAGCTGTTTTTT. This sequence encodes CASSPRGPGGGELFF.

This chain uses TRBV6-5 with TRBJ2-5, with a tentative D call TRBD2 (7 bases). Trimming took 2 bases from V and 4 from J, leaving 17 bases between them. The CDR3 is 16 amino acids. Germline values: CDR1 MNHEY, CDR2 SVGAGI. The CDR3: CASSYEGGSKRETQYF. In DNA, the CDR3 is TGTGCCAGCAGTTACGAGGGGGGGTCAAAACGAGAGACCCAGTACTTC.

This chain uses TRBV30 with TRBJ1-1; 12 bases agree with TRBD1. V dropped 3 bases and J dropped 3; count of bases not matched to a gene: 2. The CDR3 loop spans 14 amino acids. Germline loops: CDR1 GTSNPN, CDR2 SVGIG (reference sequence). CDR3 amino acids: CAWSWDRGHTEAFF. The CDR3 DNA follows: TGTGCCTGGAGCTGGGACAGGGGGCACACTGAAGCTTTCTTT.

This clone was seen a handful of times. J is TRBJ1-2 and V is TRBV5-1, with 8 bases aligning to TRBD1. CDR1 and CDR2 (germline): SGHRS, YFSETQ. The CDR3 is 14 amino acids. After removal of 0 bases from V and 7 bases from J, the junction contained 5 bases not matched to a gene. As DNA, the CDR3 is TGCGCCAGCAGCTTGGCCCAGGGGGCAGGTGGCTACACCTTC. As protein: CASSLAQGAGGYTF.

The rearrangement joins TRBV7-9 to TRBJ2-2; D might be TRBD1 or TRBD2, each matching 5 bases. V dropped 2 bases and J dropped 4 bases, with 11 bases sitting between them. This CDR3 comprises 15 residues. Germline assignment: CDR1 SEHNR and CDR2 FQNEAQ (reference sequence). CDR3 sequence reads: CASSLSGTFTGELFF. CDR3 sequence (DNA): TGTGCCAGCAGCTTATCCGGGACGTTCACCGGGGAGCTGTTTTTT.

The rearrangement joins TRBV25-1 to TRBJ2-3, with D perhaps TRBD1 or TRBD2 (5 bases each). CDR1 MGHDK and CDR2 SYGVNS come from the germline V gene. Trimming stripped 4 bases from V and 2 bases from J, with 13 bases between. This CDR3 region has 15 residues. In DNA, the CDR3 is TGTGCCAGCAGTGGGTTTGAGGGGAACACAGATACGCAGTATTTT. This codes for CASSGFEGNTDTQYF.

The chain combines TRBV5-1 with TRBJ1-2, with D tentatively TRBD1 (6 bases). Trimming shortened V by 4 bases and J by 4 bases, and 14 bases separated the two germline ends. The CDR3 consists of 14 residues. Germline assignment: CDR1 SGHRS and CDR2 YFSETQ. Here the CDR3 DNA reads TGCGCCAGCAGCATCGAAGGGGGGGGCTATGGCTACACCTTC. This sequence encodes CASSIEGGGYGYTF. Full variable domain (rest looked up from reference TRBV5-1 and TRBJ1-2): KAGVTQTPRYLIKTRGQQVTLSCSPISGHRSVSWYQQTPGQGLQFLFEYFSETQRNKGNFPGRFSGRQFSNSRSEMNVSTLELGDSALYLCASSIEGGGYGYTFGSGTRLTVV.

In its sample, this clone was seen a few times. J is TRBJ1-2 and V is TRBV5-8, with D unclear. V shed 6 bases and J shed 2 bases, with 17 bases lying between them. This CDR3 is built from 15 residues. Per the germline V gene, CDR1 is SGHTS and CDR2 is YDEGEE. CDR3 coding DNA: TGTGCCAGCACGAATTCGGCGGCAGGAAACTATGGCTACACCTTC. It yields the protein CASTNSAAGNYGYTF.

The chain links TRBV6-5 to TRBJ1-2; TRBD1 might be the D (5 bases). There are 13 residues in the CDR3. The germline V gene encodes CDR1 MNHEY and CDR2 SVGAGI. V was shortened by 4 bases and J by 8 bases, with 14 bases between the two germline ends. CDR3 loop: CASSFGRRDGYTF. The CDR3 bases are TGTGCCAGCAGTTTTGGTCGCAGGGACGGCTACACCTTC.

The V call is TRBV6-6, the J call TRBJ2-2; D is unresolved. The germline V gene has CDR1 MNHNY and CDR2 SVGAGI (reference sequence). Trimming cost V 0 bases and J 2 bases, with 10 bases left between them. The CDR3 runs to 16 residues. CDR3 region: CASSYSELVNTGELFF. The CDR3 DNA reads TGTGCCAGCAGTTACTCTGAACTCGTAAACACCGGGGAGCTGTTTTTT.

The rearrangement links TRBV18 to TRBJ1-1, with D unclear. Germline V gives CDR1 KGHSH, CDR2 LQKENI. This CDR3 comprises 14 residues. Trimming took off 3 bases at V and 0 bases at J, with 8 bases between the two ends. As DNA, the CDR3 is TGTGCCAGCTCACCTCTAGACGTGAACACTGAAGCTTTCTTT. Protein: CASSPLDVNTEAFF.

This clone was seen just once. The genes are TRBV7-6 and TRBJ1-1; D is perhaps TRBD1 (5 bases). This CDR3 has 16 amino acids. Germline CDR1 SGHVS, CDR2 FNYEAQ. V lost 3 bases and J lost 4, with 18 bases in between. CDR3 region: CASSLGRARGGTEAFF. Here the CDR3 DNA reads TGTGCCAGCAGCTTGGGGAGGGCGAGGGGAGGCACTGAAGCTTTCTTT.

This rearrangement joins TRBV27 to TRBJ1-4; D not certain. The V gene lost 4 bases and the J gene lost 0 bases, with 12 bases spanning the gap. The germline gives CDR1 MNHEY, CDR2 SMNVEV (reference sequence). This CDR3 has 16 amino acids. CDR3 sequence (DNA): TGTGCCAGCAGTTCCCGGATTGGAGCAACTAATGAAAAACTGTTTTTT. This translates into CASSSRIGATNEKLFF.